These 29 T cell receptor beta chains were sequenced from one sample in a study of cytomegalovirus exposure and HLA in healthy donors. The assay was immunoSEQ multiplex PCR, and TCRdb's table has in-frame clones only and misses some. The sample shows roughly 260,000 clones, about 83% of them seen only once. Sequences were obtained from PBMCs. The receptors come from a man in his late teens or twenties in good health and CMV-seronegative.

CDR3 sequence reads: CASSKKRQGSPEAFF. Written as DNA, the CDR3 is TGTGCCAGTAGCAAGAAGAGACAGGGATCTCCTGAAGCTTTCTTT. The gene calls are TRBV19 and TRBJ1-1, with 7 bases that match TRBD1. CDR1 is LNHDA and CDR2 is SQIVND in the germline V gene (reference sequence). This CDR3 has 15 amino acids. Losses at the gene ends were 6 bases for V and 6 bases for J; bases not matched to a gene: 13.

This rearrangement joins TRBV4-1 to TRBJ2-7; possibly TRBD2 for D (5 bases). Germline CDR1 and CDR2: MGHRA and YSYEKL. V lost 2 bases, J lost 3 bases, and 11 bases lay in between. CDR3 length: 14 residues. CDR3 sequence: CASSQSTDFYEQYF. As DNA, the CDR3 is TGCGCCAGCAGCCAATCAACGGACTTCTACGAGCAGTACTTC.

This clone was detected only once. The rearrangement links TRBV7-9 to TRBJ2-3; 9 nucleotides line up with TRBD1. The ends lost 4 bases at V and 2 bases at J; junction bases unmatched: 7. This CDR3 has 16 residues. Looked up from germline, CDR1 is SEHNR and CDR2 is FQNEAQ (reference sequence). The CDR3 DNA sequence: TGTGCCAGCAGCTCGGACAGGGGAGGGGACACAGATACGCAGTATTTT. Amino acid sequence: CASSSDRGGDTDTQYF.

The chain uses TRBV19 and TRBJ1-6; no clear D. Between the trimmed V and J ends, which lost 7 bases and 8 bases, there was a span of 12 bases. Germline V gene lookup returns CDR1 LNHDA and CDR2 SQIVND (reference sequence). The CDR3 sequence is 13 residues long. This CDR3 is CASNMESDSPLHF. Written as DNA, the CDR3 is TGTGCCAGTAATATGGAGTCAGATTCACCCCTCCACTTT.

J is TRBJ2-2 and V is TRBV5-6; 9 positions agree with TRBD2. This CDR3 has 16 residues. Germline V gene sequence: CDR1 SGHDT, CDR2 YYEEEE. With 2 bases clipped from V and 3 bases from J, the junction kept 5 bases outside the gene matches. The CDR3 reads CASSLVRLADTGELFF. CDR3 coding DNA: TGTGCCAGCAGCTTAGTAAGACTAGCGGACACCGGGGAGCTGTTTTTT.

This sequence joins TRBV7-7 and TRBJ1-1, with D perhaps matching TRBD1 (5 bases). The CDR3 spans 13 residues. The V gene's germline CDR1 is SSHAT and CDR2 FNYEAQ (reference sequence). Trimming removed 5 bases from V and 2 bases from J, with 9 bases in between. The CDR3 is CASSEQANTEAFF. CDR3 nucleotides: TGTGCCAGCAGCGAACAGGCTAACACTGAAGCTTTCTTT.

The V call is TRBV4-1, the J call TRBJ1-1, with D possibly being TRBD1 (5 bases). V lost 0 bases to trimming and J lost 6 bases, with 11 bases between them. The CDR3 totals 14 residues. Germline assignment: CDR1 MGHRA and CDR2 YSYEKL. CDR3 nucleotide sequence: TGCGCCAGCAGCCAAGAGAGCGGGGCCGCTGAAGCTTTCTTT. As protein: CASSQESGAAEAFF.

V usage is TRBV28 and J usage is TRBJ1-1; no clear D. CDR3 length: 13 amino acids. Germline loops: CDR1 MDHEN, CDR2 SYDVKM. The germline V and J ends were trimmed by 3 bases and 1 base, with 6 bases remaining between them. The CDR3 DNA sequence: TGTGCCAGCAGTTTGTCGGGGAACACTGAAGCTTTCTTT. As protein: CASSLSGNTEAFF.

J is TRBJ2-7 and V is TRBV13, with D uncertain. The CDR3 extends over 13 amino acids. Per the germline V gene, CDR1 is PRHDT and CDR2 is FYEKMQ (reference sequence). V dropped 5 bases and J dropped 6 bases, with 14 bases sitting between them. This CDR3 reads CASSQAFYPEQYF. The CDR3 DNA reads as TGTGCCAGCAGCCAGGCTTTCTACCCCGAGCAGTACTTC.

The chain carries TRBV7-2 and TRBJ2-3, with 8 bases identical to TRBD2. Germline V lookup: CDR1 SGHTA, CDR2 FQGNSA. J gave up 6 bases and V 4 bases, and 15 bases lay outside the gene matches. CDR3 length: 17 amino acids. CDR3 coding DNA: TGTGCCAGCAGCTCCTATGAGGCCCAGCGGGGGCCTGATACGCAGTATTTT. It yields the protein CASSSYEAQRGPDTQYF. The whole variable domain, filled in from reference TRBV7-2 and TRBJ2-3, reads GAGVSQSPSNKVTEKGKDVELRCDPISGHTALYWYRQSLGQGLEFLIYFQGNSAPDKSGLPSDRFSAERTGGSVSTLTIQRTQQEDSAVYLCASSSYEAQRGPDTQYFGPGTRLTVL.

The J gene is TRBJ2-1, the V gene TRBV7-2, with TRBD2 identical over 11 bases. From germline, CDR1 is SGHTA and CDR2 FQGNSA. The CDR3 totals 15 residues. Trimming cost V 1 base and J 8 bases; bases outside gene matches: 4. The CDR3 loop reads CASSLVAGGAYEQFF. The CDR3, as DNA: TGTGCCAGCAGCTTAGTAGCGGGGGGGGCGTATGAGCAGTTCTTC.

V is TRBV28 and J is TRBJ2-6; tentative D call: TRBD2 (6 bases). V lost 1 base, J lost 4 bases, and 11 bases lay in between. This CDR3 comprises 16 residues. The germline V gene encodes CDR1 MDHEN and CDR2 SYDVKM. The CDR3 is CASSLSAGFGANVLTF. CDR3 nucleotides: TGTGCCAGCAGTTTATCGGCGGGGTTCGGGGCCAACGTCCTGACTTTC.

The chain employs TRBV7-2 and TRBJ2-7; 9 bases line up with TRBD1. The CDR3 sequence is 15 residues long. Germline assignment: CDR1 SGHTA and CDR2 FQGNSA. The junction had 7 bases not matched to a gene; V was cut back by 5 bases and J by 2 bases. The CDR3 DNA is TGTGCCAGCAGCCTGCCCCGGGACAGGGCCTACGAGCAGTACTTC. Translating gives CASSLPRDRAYEQYF.

V usage is TRBV4-3 and J usage is TRBJ2-5, with D perhaps matching TRBD1 (6 bases). The germline gives CDR1 LGHNA, CDR2 YSLEER. The CDR3 runs to 15 residues. V was trimmed by 5 bases and J by 5 bases, leaving 18 bases between them. The CDR3 spells CASSSTAAGEETQYF. The CDR3 bases are TGCGCCAGCAGCTCTACCGCGGCAGGGGAGGAGACCCAGTACTTC.

The chain is built from TRBV28 and TRBJ2-7, with 11 bases fitting TRBD2. The CDR3 loop spans 15 amino acids. CDR1 MDHEN and CDR2 SYDVKM come from the germline V gene. Trimming cost V 4 bases and J 6 bases; bases outside gene matches: 8. As DNA, the CDR3 is TGTGCCAGCAGTTCCCCGGGACTAGCGGCCTCCGAGCAGTACTTC. Translating gives CASSSPGLAASEQYF.

This clone was counted once. The chain combines TRBV27 with TRBJ2-7, with D perhaps TRBD2 (5 bases). The CDR3 extends over 14 amino acids. The V gene lost 4 bases and the J gene lost 5 bases, with 15 bases spanning the gap. The germline V gene has CDR1 MNHEY and CDR2 SMNVEV (reference sequence). In DNA, the CDR3 is TGTGCCAGCAGTTATGGACTTTCCAGCAACGAGCAGTACTTC. Translated, it gives CASSYGLSSNEQYF.

The chain combines TRBV27 with TRBJ1-5; D might be TRBD1 (6 bases). The CDR3 sequence is 15 residues long. Trimming cost V 1 base and J 2 bases, with 9 bases left between them. Germline V lookup: CDR1 MNHEY, CDR2 SMNVEV (reference sequence). The CDR3 nucleotides read TGTGCCAGCAGTTTATACGCAGGGGGCAATCAGCCCCAGCATTTT. This translates into CASSLYAGGNQPQHF.

V is TRBV19 and J is TRBJ2-1; 11 bases are shared with TRBD2. Germline V gene sequence: CDR1 LNHDA, CDR2 SQIVND (reference sequence). This CDR3 spans 15 amino acids. J lost 7 bases, V lost 6 bases, and 8 bases had no gene match. CDR3 nucleotide sequence: TGTGCCAGTAGCAAACTAGCGGGGGCTGGGAATGAGCAGTTCTTC. Translated: CASSKLAGAGNEQFF. Combining the CDR3 with reference TRBV19 and TRBJ2-1 gives the whole variable domain DGGITQSPKYLFRKEGQNVTLSCEQNLNHDAMYWYRQDPGQGLRLIYYSQIVNDFQKGDIAEGYSVSREKKESFPLTVTSAQKNPTAFYLCASSKLAGAGNEQFFGPGTRLTVL.

This chain uses TRBV9 with TRBJ2-6; TRBD1 matches 7 bases. CDR3 length: 15 amino acids. Germline CDR1 reads SGDLS; CDR2 reads YYNGEE. V was clipped by 4 bases and J by 2 bases; unmatched bases: 3. This CDR3 is CASSPTGAGANVLTF. The CDR3 DNA sequence: TGTGCCAGCAGCCCAACAGGGGCTGGGGCCAACGTCCTGACTTTC. The entire variable domain, with the rest obtained from reference TRBV9 and TRBJ2-6, is as follows: DSGVTQTPKHLITATGQRVTLRCSPRSGDLSVYWYQQSLDQGLQFLIQYYNGEERAKGNILERFSAQQFPDLHSELNLSSLELGDSALYFCASSPTGAGANVLTFGAGSRLTVL.

The CDR3 spells CASTVSVGAEAFF. CDR3 DNA sequence: TGCGCCAGCACCGTTTCTGTAGGGGCTGAAGCTTTCTTT. This chain links TRBV10-2 with TRBJ1-1; possible D gene TRBD1, 5 bases. The CDR3 has 13 amino acids. The V gene's germline CDR1 is WSHSY and CDR2 SAAADI. The V gene lost 7 bases and the J gene lost 6 bases, with 15 bases spanning the gap.

V gene TRBV9 combines with J gene TRBJ2-3; 8 bases are shared with TRBD2. The CDR3 consists of 17 residues. Losses at the gene ends were 3 bases for V and 0 bases for J; bases not matched to a gene: 9. CDR1 SGDLS and CDR2 YYNGEE come from the germline V gene. The CDR3 DNA reads TGTGCCAGCAGCGCCAGCACGGGACTAGGAAGCACAGATACGCAGTATTTT. It codes for CASSASTGLGSTDTQYF.

The V and J genes are TRBV2 and TRBJ1-1; TRBD1 is a possible D gene (5 bases). Deletions cut 6 bases from V and 1 base from J, with 9 bases between. Germline CDR1 and CDR2: SNHLY and FYNNEI. This CDR3 comprises 13 residues. The CDR3 protein is CASSWGRNTEAFF. DNA for the CDR3: TGTGCCAGCAGCTGGGGCCGGAACACTGAAGCTTTCTTT.

The V call is TRBV28, the J call TRBJ1-5; no clear D gene. Germline V gene data show CDR1 as MDHEN and CDR2 as SYDVKM. The V and J ends lost 2 bases and 1 base respectively, with 3 bases between them. The CDR3 extends over 13 amino acids. The CDR3 DNA reads as TGTGCCAGCAGTTTACTCAGCAATCAGCCCCAGCATTTT. It specifies CASSLLSNQPQHF.

This clone was seen more than once but under ten times. The sample carries other DNA sequences with the same CDR3. This chain uses TRBV30 with TRBJ1-5; no definite D call. This CDR3 has 13 amino acids. Germline assignment: CDR1 GTSNPN and CDR2 SVGIG (reference sequence). The V end lost 0 bases, the J end lost 4 bases, and 7 bases lay between the germline ends. CDR3 amino acids: CAWSVGGNQPQHF. In nucleotides, the CDR3 is TGTGCCTGGAGTGTAGGAGGGAATCAGCCCCAGCATTTT. Combining the CDR3 with reference TRBV30 and TRBJ1-5 gives the whole variable domain SQTIHQWPATLVQPVGSPLSLECTVEGTSNPNLYWYRQAAGRGLQLLFYSVGIGQISSEVPQNLSASRPQDRQFILSSKKLLLSDSGFYLCAWSVGGNQPQHFGDGTRLSIL.

This chain uses TRBV19 with TRBJ2-1, with a weak D call TRBD2 (6 bases). V dropped 7 bases and J dropped 6 bases, with 13 bases sitting between them. CDR3 length: 13 residues. Germline V gene lookup returns CDR1 LNHDA and CDR2 SQIVND (reference sequence). As DNA, the CDR3 is TGTGCCAGTACTCGGGGGACGTCCAATGAGCAGTTCTTC. Encoded protein: CASTRGTSNEQFF.

This chain links TRBV27 with TRBJ2-2; D might be TRBD2 (6 bases). Trimming cost V 5 bases and J 3 bases, with 13 bases left between them. This CDR3 has 15 residues. Germline V CDR1 and CDR2: MNHEY, SMNVEV (reference sequence). CDR3 sequence: CASSPGLTYTGELFF. Written as DNA, the CDR3 is TGTGCCAGCAGTCCGGGACTGACTTACACCGGGGAGCTGTTTTTT.

The genes are TRBV6-1 and TRBJ2-7; D perhaps matches TRBD1 (5 bases). Germline CDR1 MNHNS, CDR2 SASEGT. The CDR3 contains 12 residues. The V and J ends lost 7 bases and 3 bases respectively, with 10 bases between them. CDR3 nucleotides: TGTGCCAGCAAGACAGCGTTCTACGAGCAGTACTTC. Residues: CASKTAFYEQYF.

This chain uses TRBV6-5 with TRBJ2-7; D unclear. The germline V and J ends were trimmed by 0 bases and 0 bases, with 12 bases remaining between them. The germline V gene encodes CDR1 MNHEY and CDR2 SVGAGI. The CDR3 loop spans 16 amino acids. For the CDR3, the DNA is TGTGCCAGCAGTTACTCCGCGTTGCGAGGCTCCTACGAGCAGTACTTC. Translating gives CASSYSALRGSYEQYF.

The sample holds one count of this clone. V gene TRBV4-3 combines with J gene TRBJ2-2, with D possibly TRBD2 on 6 matching bases. The CDR3 is 15 residues long. Germline assignment: CDR1 LGHNA and CDR2 YSLEER. The V gene lost 4 bases and the J gene lost 4 bases, with 13 bases spanning the gap. The CDR3 DNA follows: TGCGCCAGCAGCCTTATGGGAGGTTTCACCGGGGAGCTGTTTTTT. Its translation: CASSLMGGFTGELFF.